A single sample is the source of the 5 T cell receptor beta chains below, sequenced in a study of blood T cell repertoires in COVID-19. Profiling relied on immunoSEQ multiplex PCR, and the TCRdb table lists in-frame clones only, not all of them. The sample carries approximately 28,000 clones, around 66% recorded once. The sequenced sample was peripheral blood. The receptors were gathered from a man aged 60 to 75 with active or convalescent COVID-19.

J is TRBJ2-3 and V is TRBV12-5, with TRBD1 identical over 8 bases. Per germline, CDR1 LGHNT and CDR2 FRNRAP. Trimming removed 1 base from V and 4 bases from J; junction bases left unmatched: 7. This CDR3 region has 16 residues. CDR3 nucleotide sequence: TGTGCTAGTGGTTTGGACAGGGGGTCGCAAGCAGATACGCAGTATTTT. It encodes CASGLDRGSQADTQYF.

The chain uses TRBV9 and TRBJ2-1, with TRBD2 matching 8 bases. The CDR3 runs 16 residues. V gave up 0 bases and J gave up 3 bases; unmatched junction bases: 5. Germline CDR1 is SGDLS and CDR2 is YYNGEE. In nucleotides, the CDR3 is TGTGCCAGCAGCGTAGAACTAAGCGGGAGCTACAATGAGCAGTTCTTC. This encodes CASSVELSGSYNEQFF.

J is TRBJ1-3 and V is TRBV6-5, with D tentatively TRBD1 (5 bases). The germline V gene has CDR1 MNHEY and CDR2 SVGAGI. V gave up 4 bases and J gave up 0 bases, with 10 bases separating them. The CDR3 is made up of 15 amino acids. CDR3 loop: CASSSTGFSGNTIYF. The CDR3, as DNA: TGTGCCAGCAGTTCCACAGGTTTCTCTGGAAACACCATATATTTT.

This clone was picked up a small number of times. The V gene is TRBV12-3 or TRBV12-4, the J gene TRBJ2-7; D gene uncertain. CDR3 length: 13 residues. V was clipped by 2 bases and J by 6 bases, with 11 bases between them. The CDR3 sequence: CASSLYPSPEQYF. The CDR3 DNA is TGTGCCAGCAGTTTATATCCCTCCCCCGAGCAGTACTTC.

This clone is labeled as medium-sized. The genes are TRBV5-1 and TRBJ1-1; D remains unclear. The CDR3 has 15 residues. CDR1 SGHRS and CDR2 YFSETQ come from the germline V gene. V was pared by 0 bases and J by 2 bases, with 11 bases between. The CDR3 nucleotides read TGCGCCAGCAGCTTGGGGGCAGCTCTAAACACTGAAGCTTTCTTT. This gives the protein CASSLGAALNTEAFF. Complete variable domain (other parts from reference TRBV5-1 and TRBJ1-1): KAGVTQTPRYLIKTRGQQVTLSCSPISGHRSVSWYQQTPGQGLQFLFEYFSETQRNKGNFPGRFSGRQFSNSRSEMNVSTLELGDSALYLCASSLGAALNTEAFFGQGTRLTVV.